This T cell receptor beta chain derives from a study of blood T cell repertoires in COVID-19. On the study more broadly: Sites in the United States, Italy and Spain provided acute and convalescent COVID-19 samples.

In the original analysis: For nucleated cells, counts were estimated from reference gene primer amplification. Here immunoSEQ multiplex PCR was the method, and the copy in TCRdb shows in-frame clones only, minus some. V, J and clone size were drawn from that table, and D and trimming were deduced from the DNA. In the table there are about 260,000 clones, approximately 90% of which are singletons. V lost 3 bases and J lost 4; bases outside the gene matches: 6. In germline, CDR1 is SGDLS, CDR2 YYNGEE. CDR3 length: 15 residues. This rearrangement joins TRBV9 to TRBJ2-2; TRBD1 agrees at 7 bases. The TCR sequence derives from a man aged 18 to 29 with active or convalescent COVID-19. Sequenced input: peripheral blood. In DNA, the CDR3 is TGTGCCAGCAGCGAACAGGGGAAGGGCACCGGGGAGCTGTTTTTT. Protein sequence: CASSEQGKGTGELFF.